Listed here are 6 T cell receptor beta chains from one sample, sequenced in a study of T-cell memory formation after mild COVID-19. TCRdb re-derived calls from the 5' RACE reads in MiXCR, one entry per CDR3 protein. Of fewer than 350,000 distinct CDR3 sequences listed, around 17% are singletons. Sequencing was done on a sample of PBMCs or a T cell subset sorted from them (not recorded which). The receptors were gathered from a man aged 18 to 30 who had mild COVID-19 (a few samples of this study predate the infection). Cell type and time point are not known.

This clonotype occurred a few times. The chain links TRBV29-1 to TRBJ2-7; no reliable D call. CDR1 is SQVTM and CDR2 is ANQGSEA in the germline V gene. The CDR3 runs 12 residues. Trimming stripped 1 base from V and 2 bases from J, with 6 bases between. In DNA form, the CDR3 reads TGCAGCGTTGAAGCCCAGACCTACGAGCAGTACTTC. As protein: CSVEAQTYEQYF.

This clonotype was detected a few times. The gene calls are TRBV30 and TRBJ2-5, with 8 bases that match TRBD1. The CDR3 covers 14 residues. Germline loops: CDR1 GTSNPN, CDR2 SVGIG (reference sequence). Germline trimming cut 6 bases from V and 4 bases from J; bases unmatched to any gene: 10. The CDR3 protein is CACSPGQVGETQYF. CDR3 bases: TGTGCCTGTTCACCGGGACAGGTTGGAGAGACCCAGTACTTC.

The chain is built from TRBV5-6 and TRBJ2-7; TRBD1 aligns across 8 bases. CDR1 and CDR2 from the germline V gene are SGHDT and YYEEEE. CDR3 length equals 14 residues. With 1 base clipped from V and 5 bases from J, the junction kept 5 bases outside the gene matches. CDR3 coding DNA: TGTGCCAGCAGCTTGCCAGGGGGCTGGGACGAGCAGTACTTC. As protein: CASSLPGGWDEQYF.

This clonotype was seen a handful of times. This chain connects TRBV6-5 to TRBJ2-3, with 11 positions matching TRBD2. Unmatched junction bases numbered 5, after V lost 6 bases and J lost 0 bases. CDR1 is MNHEY, CDR2 SVGAGI, per germline. The CDR3 extends over 16 amino acids. CDR3 nucleotide sequence: TGTGCCAGCAGCGGAATAGCGGGGGGGAGCACAGATACGCAGTATTTT. Translating gives CASSGIAGGSTDTQYF.

V gene TRBV12-3 or TRBV12-4 combines with J gene TRBJ2-3; no clear D gene. The CDR3 runs 14 residues. V lost 6 bases and J lost 2, with 12 bases in between. CDR3 bases: TGTGCCAGCAGCCCCGAGGTCTACACAGATACGCAGTATTTT. This translates into CASSPEVYTDTQYF.

J is TRBJ1-2 and V is TRBV5-1, with TRBD1 identical over 10 bases. V lost 5 bases and J lost 3; bases outside the gene matches: 10. This CDR3 is built from 16 residues. Germline V gives CDR1 SGHRS, CDR2 YFSETQ. The chain's CDR3 is CASSGDRGPLDYGYTF. For the CDR3, the DNA is TGCGCCAGCAGTGGGGACAGGGGCCCCCTGGACTATGGCTACACCTTC.